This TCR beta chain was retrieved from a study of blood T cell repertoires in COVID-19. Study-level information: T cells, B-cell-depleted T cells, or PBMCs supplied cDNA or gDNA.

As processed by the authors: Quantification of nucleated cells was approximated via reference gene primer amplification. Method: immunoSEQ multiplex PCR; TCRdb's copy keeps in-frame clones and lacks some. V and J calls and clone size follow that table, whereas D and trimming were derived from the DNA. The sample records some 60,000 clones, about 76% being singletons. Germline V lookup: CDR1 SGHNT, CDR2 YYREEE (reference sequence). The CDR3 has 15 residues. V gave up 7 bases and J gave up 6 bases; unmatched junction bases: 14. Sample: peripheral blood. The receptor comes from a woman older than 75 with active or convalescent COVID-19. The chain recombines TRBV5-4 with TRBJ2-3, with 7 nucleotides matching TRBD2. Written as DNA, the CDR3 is TGTGCCAGCCTCTCCCCCGGGGAGGGATCGGATACGCAGTATTTT. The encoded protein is CASLSPGEGSDTQYF.